The 21 T cell receptor beta chains in this list originate from one sample, sequenced in a study of cytomegalovirus exposure and HLA in healthy donors. The PCR employed 60 Vbeta primers together with 13 Jbeta primers. Repertoires were generated with immunoSEQ multiplex PCR, while TCRdb's copy carries only in-frame clones and drops some. This table has 120,000 or so clones, 75% to 85% appearing once. The sequenced material came from PBMCs. The source is a female donor in good health and CMV-seropositive.

V and J are TRBV14 and TRBJ2-5; 7 positions agree with TRBD1. The CDR3 runs to 14 residues. Germline values: CDR1 SGHDN, CDR2 FVKESK. The J segment lost 5 bases and the V segment lost 4 bases, leaving 7 bases of the junction unmatched. The CDR3 loop reads CASSPPTGPETQYF. For the CDR3, the DNA is TGTGCCAGCAGCCCCCCGACAGGGCCCGAGACCCAGTACTTC.

The chain combines TRBV5-5 with TRBJ2-7; no clear D. From germline, CDR1 is SGHKS and CDR2 YYEKEE (reference sequence). With 1 base removed from V and 1 base from J, the gap between germline ends came to 6 bases. The CDR3 covers 13 residues. In nucleotides, the CDR3 is TGTGCCAGCAGCTTGTTGTCTTCCTACGAGCAGTACTTC. Translated, it gives CASSLLSSYEQYF.

This clone was seen more than once but under ten times. The junction shows a germline mismatch at one end, possibly a read error. The chain uses TRBV18 and TRBJ2-3, with 12 bases aligning to TRBD1. The CDR3 covers 17 residues. CDR1 and CDR2 (germline): KGHSH, LQKENI. DNA for the CDR3: TGTGCCAGCTCGCCACGTGGGGGACAGGGGGCTGGAGATACGCAGTATTTT. This gives the protein CASSPRGGQGAGDTQYF.

CDR3 amino acids: CASSFTVYEQYF. The CDR3 region has the DNA TGTGCCAGCAGCTTTACGGTCTACGAGCAGTACTTC. V and J are TRBV11-2 and TRBJ2-7; D remains ambiguous. CDR1 and CDR2 from the germline V gene are SGHAT and FQNNGV. This CDR3 region has 12 residues. Trimming pared 3 bases from V and 3 bases from J, leaving 6 bases between.

The chain carries TRBV5-6 and TRBJ1-1; no definite D call. This CDR3 has 13 residues. V lost 5 bases, J lost 0 bases, and 8 bases lay in between. Germline V gene sequence: CDR1 SGHDT, CDR2 YYEEEE. The CDR3 DNA reads as TGTGCCAGCAGGTATCAGGTGAACACTGAAGCTTTCTTT. This sequence encodes CASRYQVNTEAFF.

This chain uses TRBV7-7 with TRBJ1-3, with 8 bases that match TRBD1. Germline assignment: CDR1 SSHAT and CDR2 FNYEAQ (reference sequence). The CDR3 covers 15 residues. V lost 3 bases and J lost 4; bases outside the gene matches: 5. The CDR3 sequence: CASSLDRESGNTIYF. The CDR3 bases are TGTGCCAGCAGCTTGGACAGGGAGAGCGGAAACACCATATATTTT. Looking up the rest from reference TRBV7-7 and TRBJ1-3 gives the full variable domain: GAGVSQSPRYKVTKRGQDVTLRCDPISSHATLYWYQQALGQGPEFLTYFNYEAQPDKSGLPSDRFSAERPEGSISTLTIQRTEQRDSAMYRCASSLDRESGNTIYFGEGSWLTVV.

Points on this clone: Distinct nucleotide sequences in the sample also encode this CDR3. The V gene is TRBV19, the J gene TRBJ1-1, with 8 bases identical to TRBD1. V lost 4 bases and J lost 2; bases outside the gene matches: 3. The CDR3 is made up of 14 amino acids. The V gene's germline CDR1 is LNHDA and CDR2 SQIVND (reference sequence). CDR3 DNA: TGTGCCAGTAGTAGGACAGGGCTTAACACTGAAGCTTTCTTT. As protein: CASSRTGLNTEAFF.

This clone was detected only a few times. The chain joins TRBV5-1 to TRBJ1-2; D remains unclear. The V end lost 0 bases, the J end lost 7 bases, and 16 bases lay between the germline ends. The CDR3 has 15 amino acids. Looked up from germline, CDR1 is SGHRS and CDR2 is YFSETQ. The CDR3 is CASSLEDGVSSGYTF. The DNA for the CDR3 is TGCGCCAGCAGCTTGGAAGACGGGGTCTCAAGTGGCTACACCTTC.

This clone has only a few counts. V is TRBV19 and J is TRBJ1-2; perhaps TRBD1 as D (6 bases). CDR3 size: 12 residues. In germline, CDR1 is LNHDA, CDR2 SQIVND (reference sequence). Deletions cut 9 bases from V and 8 bases from J, with 16 bases between. The CDR3 reads CASSLDRYGYTF. The CDR3 DNA follows: TGTGCCAGCTCTCTCGACAGGTACGGCTACACCTTC. Supplemented by reference TRBV19 and TRBJ1-2, the full variable domain reads DGGITQSPKYLFRKEGQNVTLSCEQNLNHDAMYWYRQDPGQGLRLIYYSQIVNDFQKGDIAEGYSVSREKKESFPLTVTSAQKNPTAFYLCASSLDRYGYTFGSGTRLTVV.

The CDR3 DNA follows: TGTGCCAGCAGCCCCACCCCTAGCCCCCAAGAGACCCAGTACTTC. Translation: CASSPTPSPQETQYF. The chain has TRBV11-2 and TRBJ2-5; a weak D match, TRBD2 (5 bases). V was clipped by 5 bases and J by 1 base, with 14 bases between them. Germline lookup yields CDR1 SGHAT and CDR2 FQNNGV. This CDR3 comprises 15 residues.

The rearrangement links TRBV30 to TRBJ1-3; TRBD1 agrees at 8 bases. The CDR3 is made up of 15 amino acids. Germline CDR1 is GTSNPN and CDR2 is SVGIG (reference sequence). The ends lost 5 bases at V and 3 bases at J; junction bases unmatched: 9. Written as DNA, the CDR3 is TGTGCCTGGCTTCCCCAGGGGGCAATTGGAAACACCATATATTTT. Translating gives CAWLPQGAIGNTIYF.

The chain has TRBV18 and TRBJ1-1; D call uncertain. In germline, CDR1 is KGHSH, CDR2 LQKENI. The CDR3 spans 14 residues. Deletions cut 6 bases from V and 8 bases from J, with 19 bases between. CDR3 DNA: TGTGCCAGCTCCCCCAGAGGTTTTCGGTCCGAAGCTTTCTTT. Its translation: CASSPRGFRSEAFF.

The chain carries TRBV11-2 and TRBJ2-7; 7 positions match TRBD1. The germline V gene encodes CDR1 SGHAT and CDR2 FQNNGV. This CDR3 contains 14 residues. J lost 2 bases, V lost 4 bases, and 5 bases had no gene match. The CDR3 DNA sequence: TGTGCCAGCAGCTCAGGGGGACAAGCCTACGAGCAGTACTTC. Encoded protein: CASSSGGQAYEQYF.

The chain couples TRBV19 to TRBJ1-2; D remains ambiguous. Germline V gene lookup returns CDR1 LNHDA and CDR2 SQIVND (reference sequence). The V end lost 6 bases, the J end lost 1 base, and 15 bases lay between the germline ends. The CDR3 sequence is 15 residues long. The CDR3 reads CASSPSGLLNYGYTF. The CDR3 DNA reads as TGTGCCAGTAGCCCTTCCGGACTGCTTAACTATGGCTACACCTTC.

This clone came up a few times. In nucleotides, the CDR3 is TGTGCCTGGAGCTTACAGGGTGAATCACCCCTCCACTTT. Amino acid sequence: CAWSLQGESPLHF. V is TRBV30 and J is TRBJ1-6, with a tentative D call TRBD1 (6 bases). The CDR3 totals 13 residues. V dropped 3 bases and J dropped 10 bases, with 13 bases sitting between them. Germline V gene lookup returns CDR1 GTSNPN and CDR2 SVGIG (reference sequence).

The V gene is TRBV5-8, the J gene TRBJ1-1, with D unresolved. The CDR3 consists of 14 residues. V gave up 0 bases and J gave up 3 bases, with 9 bases separating them. Germline V gene sequence: CDR1 SGHTS, CDR2 YDEGEE. In DNA, the CDR3 is TGTGCCAGCAGCTTGGTCCGGGGTTACACTGAAGCTTTCTTT. Its protein is CASSLVRGYTEAFF.

V usage is TRBV6-1 and J usage is TRBJ2-5, with a possible D match to TRBD1 (6 bases). The CDR3 loop spans 14 amino acids. V was cut by 10 bases and J by 4 bases, with 19 bases left in between. CDR1 is MNHNS and CDR2 is SASEGT in the germline V gene. The CDR3 DNA reads as TGTGCCACCGCCCCGGGACACACACTAGAGACCCAGTACTTC. Its translation: CATAPGHTLETQYF.

The chain has TRBV30 and TRBJ2-2; maybe TRBD2 (7 bases). This CDR3 has 13 amino acids. Per germline, CDR1 GTSNPN and CDR2 SVGIG (reference sequence). The CDR3 loop is CALRGGNTGELFF. The CDR3 DNA sequence: TGTGCTCTTAGGGGGGGCAACACCGGGGAGCTGTTTTTT.

With regard to this clone: Other DNA sequences of this sample code for an identical CDR3. This chain connects TRBV7-9 to TRBJ1-6, with D tentatively TRBD1 (5 bases). The CDR3 runs 15 residues. From germline, CDR1 is SEHNR and CDR2 FQNEAQ (reference sequence). The V gene lost 1 base and the J gene lost 13 bases, with 17 bases spanning the gap. The DNA for the CDR3 is TGTGCCAGCAGCTTAGGCGGGACCGTTTTATCCCCCCTCCACTTT. It specifies CASSLGGTVLSPLHF.

The chain employs TRBV6-1 and TRBJ1-5, with D tentatively TRBD1 (5 bases). V lost 2 bases to trimming and J lost 8 bases, with 13 bases between them. Germline V gene lookup returns CDR1 MNHNS and CDR2 SASEGT. The CDR3 is 14 amino acids. This CDR3 is CASSELGLGEPQHF. CDR3 sequence (DNA): TGTGCCAGCAGTGAACTAGGTCTAGGGGAGCCCCAGCATTTT.

CDR3 sequence (DNA): TGTGCCGGCCCGGGGAGTCGAGAGACCCAGTACTTC. Its translation is CAGPGSRETQYF. The chain uses TRBV6-7 and TRBJ2-5, with D perhaps matching TRBD2 (5 bases). TRBV6-7 is labeled an ORF, and its function is uncertain. This CDR3 is 12 amino acids long. Trimming shortened V by 11 bases and J by 4 bases, and 14 bases separated the two germline ends.